These T cell receptor beta chains were read from a single sample in a study of beta chain features in type 1 diabetes. TCRdb keeps only in-frame clones here, not all; method: immunoSEQ multiplex PCR. Of around 300,000 clones listed, under 8.5% are singletons. Material for sequencing was central memory CD4+ T cells from blood. Receptor source: a woman younger than 30 in good health. CDR3s include the opening cysteine and the closing phenylalanine or tryptophan. A D gene is named only where the DNA matches it firmly. Size tells how often a clone was seen (once, few, many) or the class of an expanded clone, and some rows leave it out.

v_call,clone_size,d_call,j_call,cdr3_aa,cdr3_nt
TRBV12-5,NA,NA,TRBJ2-1,CASGLVYNEQFF,TGTGCTAGTGGTTTGGTCTACAATGAGCAGTTCTTC
TRBV2,NA,NA,TRBJ2-7,CASSEDLAYEQYF,TGTGCCAGCAGTGAAGACCTAGCTTACGAGCAGTACTTC
TRBV4-1,NA,TRBD1,TRBJ1-2,CASSQERTGVYGYTF,TGCGCCAGCAGCCAAGAGAGGACAGGTGTCTATGGCTACACCTTC
TRBV6-4,many,TRBD1,TRBJ2-7,CASSDPPLPTGSYEQYF,TGTGCCAGCAGTGATCCACCTCTGCCGACAGGGTCCTACGAGCAGTACTTC
TRBV7-2,few,NA,TRBJ2-7,CASSLGTRSYEQYF,TGTGCCAGCAGCCTTGGGACGCGTTCCTACGAGCAGTACTTC
TRBV11-2,NA,NA,TRBJ2-5,CASSSLRAGGETQYF,TGTGCCAGCAGCTCCCTTAGGGCGGGTGGGGAGACCCAGTACTTC
TRBV18,NA,NA,TRBJ1-1,CASSPTQGNTEAFF,TGTGCCAGCTCACCAACGCAGGGGAACACTGAAGCTTTCTTT
TRBV6-6,few,NA,TRBJ1-1,CASSHGGEAFF,TGTGCCAGCAGTCACGGGGGGGAAGCTTTCTTT
TRBV28,few,NA,TRBJ1-1,CASSPPTGWNTEAFF,TGTGCCAGCAGTCCCCCCACAGGTTGGAACACTGAAGCTTTCTTT
TRBV7-2,few,NA,TRBJ2-6,CASSLQAGNANVLTF,TGTGCCAGCAGCCTTCAGGCGGGGAACGCCAACGTCCTGACTTTC
TRBV29-1,few,TRBD2,TRBJ2-1,CSVEVLAGGREQFF,TGCAGCGTTGAAGTACTAGCGGGGGGGCGTGAGCAGTTCTTC
TRBV29-1,many,NA,TRBJ2-5,CSVVGDRETQYF,TGCAGCGTTGTGGGGGACCGGGAGACCCAGTACTTC
TRBV9,NA,NA,TRBJ2-6,CASSGGVSGANVLTF,TGTGCCAGCAGCGGTGGAGTCTCTGGGGCCAACGTCCTGACTTTC
TRBV6-6,NA,NA,TRBJ1-5,CASSKQVGQPQHF,TGTGCCAGCAGCAAGCAGGTTGGACAGCCCCAGCATTTT
TRBV5-1,few,NA,TRBJ2-3,CASGFTDTQYF,TGCGCCAGCGGGTTTACAGATACGCAGTATTTT
TRBV19,few,NA,TRBJ2-5,CASSQTGGQETQYF,TGTGCCAGTAGTCAAACTGGGGGGCAAGAGACCCAGTACTTC
TRBV18,few,NA,TRBJ1-1,CASSPPSGVSTEAFF,TGTGCCAGCTCACCACCGTCGGGAGTATCCACTGAAGCTTTCTTT
TRBV19,NA,NA,TRBJ1-5,CASRSDMGRSNQPQHF,TGTGCCAGTAGATCAGACATGGGACGTAGCAATCAGCCCCAGCATTTT
TRBV15,few,NA,TRBJ1-2,CATSRDLKQPVYF,TGTGCCACCAGCAGAGATCTGAAACAGCCAGTGTACTTC
TRBV6-5,few,NA,TRBJ1-2,CASSNGGDYGYTF,TGTGCCAGCAGCAATGGGGGGGACTATGGCTACACCTTC
TRBV5-6,few,NA,TRBJ1-1,CASSLRTVNTEAFF,TGTGCCAGCAGCTTGAGGACAGTGAACACTGAAGCTTTCTTT
TRBV5-1,NA,NA,TRBJ2-5,CASSRAGGRETQYF,TGCGCCAGCAGCAGGGCCGGGGGCCGGGAGACCCAGTACTTC
TRBV2,NA,NA,TRBJ2-6,CASSEAGAAGANVLTF,TGTGCCAGCAGTGAAGCGGGGGCTGCTGGGGCCAACGTCCTGACTTTC
TRBV4-1,many,TRBD2,TRBJ2-1,CASRYGGSNNEQFF,TGCGCCAGCAGATACGGGGGGTCAAACAATGAGCAGTTCTTC
TRBV18,few,NA,TRBJ2-1,CASSPVDWGVNEQFF,TGTGCCAGCTCACCCGTAGACTGGGGAGTCAATGAGCAGTTCTTC
TRBV7-2,NA,TRBD2,TRBJ2-7,CASSPTSPSHEQYF,TGTGCCAGCAGCCCGACTAGCCCATCTCACGAGCAGTACTTC
TRBV7-2,few,NA,TRBJ1-5,CASSPLSNQPQHF,TGTGCCAGCAGCCCCCTCAGCAATCAGCCCCAGCATTTT
TRBV6-5,NA,NA,TRBJ2-2,CASSYSGGGSAGELFF,TGTGCCAGCAGTTACTCGGGAGGGGGCTCCGCCGGGGAGCTGTTTTTT
TRBV19,NA,TRBD1,TRBJ1-2,CASRADRGYGYTF,TGTGCCAGTAGAGCGGACAGGGGGTATGGCTACACCTTC
TRBV7-2,NA,NA,TRBJ2-7,CASSLNRASYEQYF,TGTGCCAGCAGCTTGAACAGGGCTTCCTACGAGCAGTACTTC
TRBV23-1,few,NA,TRBJ1-5,CASSQSNMYYSNQPQHF,TGCGCCAGCAGTCAATCGAACATGTATTATAGCAATCAGCCCCAGCATTTT